This record concerns one T cell receptor (beta chain) sequence. Germline V CDR1 and CDR2: SGDLS, YYNGEE. V lost 3 bases, J lost 1 base, and 13 bases lay in between. This CDR3 is 15 amino acids long. These data originate in a study of shared clonotypes between healthy human individuals. Some clones are missing from TCRdb's copy, which holds only in-frame ones; the method was immunoSEQ multiplex PCR. The sample contains approximately 2.5 million clones, 93% of which appear only once. The source material was naive CD4+ T cells from PBMCs. This sample's subset: CD45RA+ positively selected. The chain recombines TRBV9 with TRBJ1-2, with D unclear. The TCR comes from a man aged 18 to 29 in good health. Some clones in this sample may be carry-over from other donors' samples. The CDR3 loop reads CASSAARPGNYGYTF. The CDR3 DNA is TGTGCCAGCAGCGCTGCCCGGCCGGGTAACTATGGCTACACCTTC.